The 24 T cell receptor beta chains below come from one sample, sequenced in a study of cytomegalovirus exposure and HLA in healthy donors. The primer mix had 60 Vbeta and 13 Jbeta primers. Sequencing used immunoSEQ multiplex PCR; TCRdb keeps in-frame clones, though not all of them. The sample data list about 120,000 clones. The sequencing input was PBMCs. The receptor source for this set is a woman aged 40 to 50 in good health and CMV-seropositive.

CDR3 sequence reads: CASSSFSSYEQYF. The CDR3 bases are TGTGCCAGCAGCTCATTTAGCTCCTACGAGCAGTACTTC. This chain links TRBV5-5 with TRBJ2-7, with unresolved D. Germline lookup yields CDR1 SGHKS and CDR2 YYEKEE (reference sequence). Trimming pared 3 bases from V and 0 bases from J, leaving 7 bases between. CDR3 length: 13 amino acids.

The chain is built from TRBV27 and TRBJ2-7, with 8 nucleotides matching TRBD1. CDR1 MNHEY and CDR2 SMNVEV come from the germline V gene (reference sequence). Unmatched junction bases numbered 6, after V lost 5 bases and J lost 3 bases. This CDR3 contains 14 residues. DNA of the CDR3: TGTGCCAGCAGTCGGTCAGGGGGCATCTACGAGCAGTACTTC. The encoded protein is CASSRSGGIYEQYF.

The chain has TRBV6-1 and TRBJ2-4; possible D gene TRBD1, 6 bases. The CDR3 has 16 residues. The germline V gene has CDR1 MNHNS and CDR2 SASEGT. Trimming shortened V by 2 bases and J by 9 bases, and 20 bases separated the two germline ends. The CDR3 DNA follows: TGTGCCAGCAGTGAACGAGGGGGTTACAGGGCCGGCATTCAGTACTTC. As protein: CASSERGGYRAGIQYF.

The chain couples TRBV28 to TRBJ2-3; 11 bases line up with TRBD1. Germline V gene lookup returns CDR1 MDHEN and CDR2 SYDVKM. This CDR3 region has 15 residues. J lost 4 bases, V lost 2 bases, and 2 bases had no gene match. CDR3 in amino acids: CASSLPGQGADTQYF. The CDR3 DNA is TGTGCCAGCAGTTTACCGGGACAGGGGGCAGATACGCAGTATTTT.

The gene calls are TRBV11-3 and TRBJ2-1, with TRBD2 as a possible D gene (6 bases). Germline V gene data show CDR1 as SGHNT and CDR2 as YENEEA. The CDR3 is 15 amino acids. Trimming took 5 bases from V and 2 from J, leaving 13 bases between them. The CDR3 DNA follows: TGTGCCAGCAGCCTAAGGGGAGGAACCTACAATGAGCAGTTCTTC. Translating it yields CASSLRGGTYNEQFF.

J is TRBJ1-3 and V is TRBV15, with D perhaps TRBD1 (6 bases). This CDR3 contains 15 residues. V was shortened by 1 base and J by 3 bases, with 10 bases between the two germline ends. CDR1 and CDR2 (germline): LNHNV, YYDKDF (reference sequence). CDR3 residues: CATSRGTGLGNTIYF. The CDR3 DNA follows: TGTGCCACCAGCAGAGGTACAGGGCTTGGAAACACCATATATTTT. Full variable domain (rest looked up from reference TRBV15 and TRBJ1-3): DAMVIQNPRYQVTQFGKPVTLSCSQTLNHNVMYWYQQKSSQAPKLLFHYYDKDFNNEADTPDNFQSRRPNTSFCFLDIRSPGLGDTAMYLCATSRGTGLGNTIYFGEGSWLTVV.

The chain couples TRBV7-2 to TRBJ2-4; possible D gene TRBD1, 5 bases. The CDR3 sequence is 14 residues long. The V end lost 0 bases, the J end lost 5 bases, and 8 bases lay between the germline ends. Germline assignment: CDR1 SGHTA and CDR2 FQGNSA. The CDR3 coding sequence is TGTGCCAGCAGCTTAGCGGTAGGGGAAAACATTCAGTACTTC. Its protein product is CASSLAVGENIQYF.

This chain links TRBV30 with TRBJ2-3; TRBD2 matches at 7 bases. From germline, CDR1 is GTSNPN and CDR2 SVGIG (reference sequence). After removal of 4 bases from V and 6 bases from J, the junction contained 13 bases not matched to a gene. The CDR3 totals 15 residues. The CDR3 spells CAWTPGLPLRDTQYF. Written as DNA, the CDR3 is TGTGCCTGGACCCCGGGACTACCTCTTCGCGATACGCAGTATTTT.

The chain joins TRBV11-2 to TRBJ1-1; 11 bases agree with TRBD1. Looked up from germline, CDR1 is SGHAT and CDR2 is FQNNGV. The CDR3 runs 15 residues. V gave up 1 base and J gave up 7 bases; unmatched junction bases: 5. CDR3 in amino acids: CASSLVGQGAGEAFF. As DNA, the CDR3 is TGTGCCAGCAGCTTAGTAGGACAGGGGGCCGGTGAAGCTTTCTTT.

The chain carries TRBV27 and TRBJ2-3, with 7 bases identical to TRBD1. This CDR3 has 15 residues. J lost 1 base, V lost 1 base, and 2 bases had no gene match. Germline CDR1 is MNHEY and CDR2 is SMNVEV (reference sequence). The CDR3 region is CASSLLGTGTDTQYF. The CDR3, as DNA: TGTGCCAGCAGTTTATTGGGGACAGGCACAGATACGCAGTATTTT.

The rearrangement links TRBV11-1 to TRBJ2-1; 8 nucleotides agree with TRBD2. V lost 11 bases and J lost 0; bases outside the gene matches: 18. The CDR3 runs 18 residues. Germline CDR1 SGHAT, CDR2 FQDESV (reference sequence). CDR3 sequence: CAVSGTSGFPSSYNEQFF. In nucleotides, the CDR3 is TGTGCCGTCTCCGGTACTAGCGGATTTCCGAGCTCCTACAATGAGCAGTTCTTC.

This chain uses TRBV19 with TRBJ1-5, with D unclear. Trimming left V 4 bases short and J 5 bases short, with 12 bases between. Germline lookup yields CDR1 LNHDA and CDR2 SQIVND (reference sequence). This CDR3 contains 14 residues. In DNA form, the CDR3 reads TGTGCCAGTAGTACACAGCTTTCTTATCAGCCCCAGCATTTT. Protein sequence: CASSTQLSYQPQHF.

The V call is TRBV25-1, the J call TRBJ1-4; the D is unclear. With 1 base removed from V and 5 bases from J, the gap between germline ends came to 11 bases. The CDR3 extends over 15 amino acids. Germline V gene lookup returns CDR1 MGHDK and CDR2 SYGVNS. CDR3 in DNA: TGTGCCAGCAGTGAATGGGTCGGGATAAATGAAAAACTGTTTTTT. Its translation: CASSEWVGINEKLFF. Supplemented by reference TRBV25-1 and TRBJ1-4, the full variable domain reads EADIYQTPRYLVIGTGKKITLECSQTMGHDKMYWYQQDPGMELHLIHYSYGVNSTEKGDLSSESTVSRIRTEHFPLTLESARPSHTSQYLCASSEWVGINEKLFFGSGTQLSVL.

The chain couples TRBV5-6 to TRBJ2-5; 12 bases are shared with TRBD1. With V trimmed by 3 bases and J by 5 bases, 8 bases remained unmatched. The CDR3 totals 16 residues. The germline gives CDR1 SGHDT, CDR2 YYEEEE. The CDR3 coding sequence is TGTGCCAGCAGCTGGGGGACAGGGGGCGGGGTGGAGACCCAGTACTTC. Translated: CASSWGTGGGVETQYF.

CDR3 nucleotide sequence: TGTGCCAGCAGCTCGCCGGGACTAGCGGGAAAACTGTTTTTT. Translation: CASSSPGLAGKLFF. The chain has TRBV5-4 and TRBJ2-2; D possibly corresponds to TRBD1 (5 bases). The closer fit of TRBJ1-4 to the DNA end suggests the J call may be wrong. The CDR3 runs 14 residues. CDR1 and CDR2 (germline): SGHNT, YYREEE (reference sequence).

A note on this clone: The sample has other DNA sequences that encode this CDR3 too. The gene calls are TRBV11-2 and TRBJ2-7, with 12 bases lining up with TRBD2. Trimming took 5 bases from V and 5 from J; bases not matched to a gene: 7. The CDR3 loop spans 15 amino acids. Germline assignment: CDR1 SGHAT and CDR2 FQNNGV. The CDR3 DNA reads TGTGCCAGCAGCCCATCTAGCGGGAGGGCTAACGAGCAGTACTTC. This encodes CASSPSSGRANEQYF. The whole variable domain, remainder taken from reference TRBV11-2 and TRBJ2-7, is EAGVAQSPRYKIIEKRQSVAFWCNPISGHATLYWYQQILGQGPKLLIQFQNNGVVDDSQLPKDRFSAERLKGVDSTLKIQPAKLEDSAVYLCASSPSSGRANEQYFGPGTRLTVT.

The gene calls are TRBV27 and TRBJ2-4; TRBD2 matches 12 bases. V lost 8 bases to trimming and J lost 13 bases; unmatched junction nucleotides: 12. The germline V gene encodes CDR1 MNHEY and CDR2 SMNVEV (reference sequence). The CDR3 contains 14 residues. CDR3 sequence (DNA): TGTGCCAGCCGGACTAGCGGGGCCGATAAGGGCCAGTACTTC. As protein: CASRTSGADKGQYF.

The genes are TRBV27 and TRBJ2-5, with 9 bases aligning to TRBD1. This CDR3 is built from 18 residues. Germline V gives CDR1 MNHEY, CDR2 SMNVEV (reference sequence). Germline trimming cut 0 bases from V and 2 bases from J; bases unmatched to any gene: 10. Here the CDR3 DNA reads TGTGCCAGCAGTTTATCCGGGACAGGGAACCCAATACAAGAGACCCAGTACTTC. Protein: CASSLSGTGNPIQETQYF.

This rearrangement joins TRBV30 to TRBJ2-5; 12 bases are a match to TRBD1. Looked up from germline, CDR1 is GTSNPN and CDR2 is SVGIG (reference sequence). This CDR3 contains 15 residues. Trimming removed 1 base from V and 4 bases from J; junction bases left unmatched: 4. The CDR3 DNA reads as TGTGCCTGGAGTGCCGGGACAGGGGGCGTAGAGACCCAGTACTTC. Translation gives CAWSAGTGGVETQYF.

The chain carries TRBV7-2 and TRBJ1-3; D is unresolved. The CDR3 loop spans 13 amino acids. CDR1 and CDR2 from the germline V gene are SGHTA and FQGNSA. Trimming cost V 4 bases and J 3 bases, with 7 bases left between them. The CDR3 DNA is TGTGCCAGCAGCTCCCCCGTTGGAAACACCATATATTTT. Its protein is CASSSPVGNTIYF.

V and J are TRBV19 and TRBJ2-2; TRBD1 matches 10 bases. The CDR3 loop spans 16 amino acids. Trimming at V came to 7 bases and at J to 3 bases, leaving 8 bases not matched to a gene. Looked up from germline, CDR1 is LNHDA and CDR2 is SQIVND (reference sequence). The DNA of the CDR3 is TGTGCCAGTACCCCTGGGACAGGGGAATACACCGGGGAGCTGTTTTTT. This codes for CASTPGTGEYTGELFF.

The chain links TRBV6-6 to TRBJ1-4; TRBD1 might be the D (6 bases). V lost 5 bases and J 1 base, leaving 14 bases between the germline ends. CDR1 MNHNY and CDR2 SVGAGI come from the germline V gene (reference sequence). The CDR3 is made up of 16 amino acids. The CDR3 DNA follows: TGTGCCAGCAGTACACAGGGTTGGGAAACTAATGAAAAACTGTTTTTT. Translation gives CASSTQGWETNEKLFF.

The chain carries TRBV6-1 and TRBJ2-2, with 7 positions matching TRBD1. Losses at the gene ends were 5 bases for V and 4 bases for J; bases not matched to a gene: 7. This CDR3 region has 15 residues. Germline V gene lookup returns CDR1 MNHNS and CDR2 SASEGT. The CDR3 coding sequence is TGTGCCAGCAGTATCCGGACAGGACCCACCGGGGAGCTGTTTTTT. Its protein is CASSIRTGPTGELFF.

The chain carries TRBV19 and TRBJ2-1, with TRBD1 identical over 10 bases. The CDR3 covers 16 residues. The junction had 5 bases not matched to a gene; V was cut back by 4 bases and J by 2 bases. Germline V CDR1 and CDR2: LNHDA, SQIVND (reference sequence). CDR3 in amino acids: CASSKKTGGAYNEQFF. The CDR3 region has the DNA TGTGCCAGTAGTAAAAAGACAGGGGGCGCCTACAATGAGCAGTTCTTC. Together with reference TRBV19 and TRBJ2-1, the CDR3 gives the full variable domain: DGGITQSPKYLFRKEGQNVTLSCEQNLNHDAMYWYRQDPGQGLRLIYYSQIVNDFQKGDIAEGYSVSREKKESFPLTVTSAQKNPTAFYLCASSKKTGGAYNEQFFGPGTRLTVL.